This is a list of T cell receptor beta chains from one sample in a study of blood T cell repertoires in COVID-19. Profiled with immunoSEQ multiplex PCR; TCRdb holds only in-frame clones, not every one. The top ten clones hold roughly 40% of a sample with more than 60,000 clones, approximately 85% of them seen once. The source material was peripheral blood. The origin of the receptors is a woman aged 55-69 years with COVID-19, enrolled during active disease. The CDR3 runs from the conserved cysteine through the conserved F or W. A D gene is named only where the DNA matches it firmly. Size values are once, few and many counts, or a class for expanded clones, and some rows have none.

>NA|TRBJ2-2|TRBV5-1|NA
CASTSGLSNTGELFF
TGCGCCAGCACCTCGGGACTCTCGAACACCGGGGAGCTGTTTTTT
>NA|TRBJ2-7|TRBV7-9|NA
CASSSPRGEAYEQYF
TGTGCCAGCAGCTCCCCCAGGGGAGAAGCCTACGAGCAGTACTTC
>TRBD2|TRBJ2-5|TRBV30|NA
CAWIRLAGWQETQYF
TGTGCCTGGATTAGACTAGCGGGATGGCAAGAGACCCAGTACTTC
>NA|TRBJ2-7|TRBV7-8|NA
CASSSTPGRSYEQYF
TGTGCCAGCAGCTCTACACCAGGGCGTTCCTACGAGCAGTACTTC
>TRBD1|TRBJ2-5|TRBV7-9|NA
CASSLVGGQGEETQYF
TGTGCCAGCAGCTTAGTAGGGGGACAGGGAGAAGAGACCCAGTACTTC
>NA|TRBJ2-3|TRBV5-1|NA
CASSLQGTTDTQYF
TGCGCCAGCAGCCTACAGGGAACCACAGATACGCAGTATTTT
>TRBD1|TRBJ2-3|TRBV28|NA
CASSSTGGNTDTQYF
TGTGCCAGCAGTTCTACAGGGGGTAACACAGATACGCAGTATTTT
>TRBD1|TRBJ1-6|TRBV6-5|NA
CASRLGQGRPLHF
TGTGCCAGCAGACTCGGACAGGGTAGACCCCTCCACTTT
>TRBD2|TRBJ2-3|TRBV30|NA
CAWSKRLAGVGDTQYF
TGTGCCTGGAGCAAAAGACTAGCGGGAGTGGGAGATACGCAGTATTTT
>NA|TRBJ2-3|TRBV6-2/TRBV6-3|NA
CASSYAGTWAQYF
TGTGCCAGCAGTTACGCCGGGACTTGGGCGCAGTATTTT
>TRBD2|TRBJ2-3|TRBV24-1|NA
CATRGLAGESDTQYF
TGTGCCACCAGGGGACTAGCGGGAGAGTCAGATACGCAGTATTTT
>NA|TRBJ2-7|TRBV7-2|NA
CASSLSSLRALSEQYF
TGTGCCAGCAGCTTAAGTTCGCTGAGGGCCCTAAGCGAGCAGTACTTC
>TRBD1|TRBJ1-2|TRBV27|NA
CASSFGTANYGYTF
TGTGCCAGCAGTTTCGGGACAGCTAACTATGGCTACACCTTC
>NA|TRBJ2-1|TRBV12-3/TRBV12-4|NA
CASSLSPRGEQFF
TGTGCCAGCAGTTTATCGCCAAGGGGTGAGCAGTTCTTC
>NA|TRBJ1-1|TRBV4-1|NA
CASSQVGGAEAFF
TGCGCCAGCAGCCAAGTAGGGGGGGCTGAAGCTTTCTTT
>TRBD1|TRBJ2-1|TRBV2|NA
CASSRPGQAYNEQFF
TGTGCCAGCAGTCGTCCGGGACAGGCTTACAATGAGCAGTTCTTC
>NA|TRBJ2-2|TRBV4-2|NA
CASSQHEAVETGELFF
TGTGCCAGCAGCCAACACGAGGCAGTTGAAACCGGGGAGCTGTTTTTT
>NA|TRBJ2-1|TRBV3-1/TRBV3-2|NA
CASSQDASDYNEQFF
TGTGCCAGCAGCCAAGATGCTAGCGACTACAATGAGCAGTTCTTC
>NA|TRBJ1-5|TRBV7-9|NA
CASTPGGGQPQHF
TGTGCCAGCACCCCCGGTGGCGGTCAGCCCCAGCATTTT
>TRBD1|TRBJ2-5|TRBV5-8|NA
CASSLGTGRRETQYF
TGTGCCAGCAGCCTGGGGACAGGGAGGCGAGAGACCCAGTACTTC
>NA|TRBJ2-5|TRBV7-8|NA
CASRDLRGSMKETQYF
TGTGCCAGCAGGGACCTCAGGGGTTCCATGAAAGAGACCCAGTACTTC
>NA|TRBJ2-7|TRBV20-1|NA
CSASPHAGYEQYF
TGCAGTGCTAGTCCCCATGCGGGTTACGAGCAGTACTTC
>NA|TRBJ2-7|TRBV6-5|NA
CASSPQGSYEQYF
TGTGCCAGCAGCCCCCAGGGCTCCTACGAGCAGTACTTC
>NA|TRBJ1-5|TRBV4-3|NA
CASSQDRLANQPQHF
TGCGCCAGCAGCCAAGATCGACTAGCGAACCAGCCCCAGCATTTT
>TRBD2|TRBJ2-3|TRBV24-1|NA
CATSDAGEPTDTQYF
TGTGCCACCAGTGATGCGGGGGAACCCACAGATACGCAGTATTTT
>NA|TRBJ2-1|TRBV10-1|NA
CASSIGRGWDEQFF
TGCGCCAGCAGTATAGGCAGGGGCTGGGATGAGCAGTTCTTC
>NA|TRBJ2-2|TRBV12-3/TRBV12-4|NA
CASSGNTGELFF
TGTGCCAGCAGCGGTAACACCGGGGAGCTGTTTTTT
>NA|TRBJ2-5|TRBV5-8|few
CASSLGGAIGGETQYF
TGTGCCAGCAGCTTGGGCGGGGCAATAGGAGGCGAGACCCAGTACTTC
>NA|TRBJ1-1|TRBV18|NA
CASSPVRISLTEAFF
TGTGCCAGCTCACCTGTCAGGATCAGCCTCACTGAAGCTTTCTTT
>TRBD1|TRBJ2-5|TRBV7-7|NA
CASSLEGTGLETQYF
TGTGCCAGCAGCTTAGAGGGGACAGGGCTAGAGACCCAGTACTTC
>TRBD1|TRBJ1-2|TRBV6-5|few
CASSYSLQGGGYGYTF
TGTGCCAGCAGTTACTCCCTACAGGGGGGTGGCTATGGCTACACCTTC
>NA|TRBJ2-7|TRBV30|NA
CAFGRTGPYEQYF
TGTGCCTTCGGACGTACAGGCCCCTACGAGCAGTACTTC
>TRBD2|TRBJ2-5|TRBV5-1|NA
CASSPGLAVQETQYF
TGCGCCAGCAGCCCGGGACTAGCCGTCCAAGAGACCCAGTACTTC
>TRBD2|TRBJ2-1|TRBV30|NA
CAWSGDSGGEQFF
TGTGCCTGGAGTGGGGATAGCGGGGGTGAGCAGTTCTTC
>TRBD1|TRBJ1-4|TRBV7-2|NA
CASSSAPGQGSRKLFF
TGTGCCAGCAGCTCGGCCCCGGGACAGGGCTCTCGGAAACTGTTTTTT
>TRBD1|TRBJ1-3|TRBV28|NA
CASSYGQVLSGNTIYF
TGTGCCAGCAGTTATGGACAGGTCCTCTCTGGAAACACCATATATTTT
>NA|TRBJ1-5|TRBV6-1|NA
CASSVPGGGPQHF
TGTGCCAGCAGTGTCCCAGGTGGAGGGCCCCAGCATTTT
>NA|TRBJ1-3|TRBV7-9|NA
CASSSHEGRADERNTIYF
TGTGCCAGCAGCTCCCATGAGGGTCGTGCGGACGAAAGAAACACCATATATTTT
>NA|TRBJ1-2|TRBV18|NA
CASSPPSRDGYTF
TGTGCCAGCTCACCACCTTCCCGGGATGGCTACACCTTC
>NA|TRBJ1-2|TRBV3-1/TRBV3-2|NA
CASSPRRRGFHTF
TGTGCCAGCAGCCCGAGAAGGCGGGGTTTCCACACCTTC
>NA|TRBJ2-7|TRBV6-2/TRBV6-3|NA
CASSYPIYEQYF
TGTGCCAGCAGTTACCCCATCTACGAGCAGTACTTC
>NA|TRBJ2-1|TRBV30|NA
CAWGDGLYNEQFF
TGTGCCTGGGGGGACGGACTCTACAATGAGCAGTTCTTC
>TRBD1|TRBJ1-4|TRBV28|NA
CASGGTGYEKLFF
TGTGCCAGTGGGGGGACAGGCTATGAAAAACTGTTTTTT
>NA|TRBJ1-2|TRBV2|NA
CASSEADWGYGYTF
TGTGCCAGCAGTGAAGCGGACTGGGGCTATGGCTACACCTTC
>TRBD1|TRBJ2-7|TRBV3-1/TRBV3-2|NA
CASSRDRLPWREQYF
TGTGCCAGCAGCCGGGACAGACTGCCGTGGAGGGAGCAGTACTTC